This T cell receptor (beta chain) was recovered during a study of blood T cell repertoires in COVID-19. Study at large: COVID-19 samples collected from the United States, Italy and Spain covered acute and convalescent phases.

Per the original methods: Estimated nucleated cell counts came from reference gene primer amplification. This table comes from immunoSEQ multiplex PCR, and its TCRdb copy is limited to in-frame clones, with some not included. V and J calls and clone size follow that table, whereas D and trimming were derived from the DNA. The sample has 160,000 or so clones, more than 75% seen once; the top ten hold around 1.3%. Germline V CDR1 and CDR2: SGDLS, YYNGEE. The CDR3 runs to 13 residues. Trimming removed 3 bases at V and 5 bases at J, with 9 bases between. The participants were between about 18 and 100 years old and came from under 25 US areas. Grouping used clinical history reported by participants in a survey and questionnaire.

Sequencing used PBMCs or T cells enriched from blood (not recorded which). This chain links TRBV9 with TRBJ1-5; no clear D. This TCR came from a human donor with acute COVID-19. The donor label of this sample is uncertain. CDR3 amino acids: CASSATSDQPQHF. In DNA, the CDR3 is TGTGCCAGCAGCGCAACCTCAGATCAGCCCCAGCATTTT. Drawing the rest from reference TRBV9 and TRBJ1-5, the complete variable domain is DSGVTQTPKHLITATGQRVTLRCSPRSGDLSVYWYQQSLDQGLQFLIQYYNGEERAKGNILERFSAQQFPDLHSELNLSSLELGDSALYFCASSATSDQPQHFGDGTRLSIL.